These T cell receptor beta chains were read from a single sample in a study of cytomegalovirus exposure and HLA in healthy donors. Produced via immunoSEQ multiplex PCR; TCRdb's table is partial and in-frame only. The profile shows roughly 330,000 clones, 87% of them singletons. Sequences were obtained from PBMCs. The source is a young woman in good health and CMV-seropositive. Each CDR3 is given with its conserved first and last residue. Fields, in order: D gene, V gene, J gene, clone size, CDR3 DNA, CDR3 protein. D genes are given only for firm matches. A row's size may be missing; if present it is once, few, many or a size class.

NA	TRBV9	TRBJ2-3	NA	TGTGCCAGCAGCCCTGGGTCTTTT	CASSPGSF
NA	TRBV6-4	TRBJ1-1	NA	TGTGCCAGCAGTTTAAAGGGAGGGACCACTGAAGCTTTCTTT	CASSLKGGTTEAFF
TRBD2	TRBV29-1	TRBJ2-1	NA	TGCAGCGTAACCGGGACTAGCGGGAGGGCCGGTTACAATGAGCAGTTCTTC	CSVTGTSGRAGYNEQFF
TRBD2	TRBV27	TRBJ2-2	NA	TGTGCCAGCAGGACCGGACTAGCGGGAATGTCCGGGGAGCTGTTTTTT	CASRTGLAGMSGELFF
TRBD1	TRBV2	TRBJ1-5	few	TGTGCCAGCAGGGATGACAGGGGAAATCAGCCCCAGCATTTT	CASRDDRGNQPQHF
TRBD1	TRBV13	TRBJ2-2	NA	TGTGCCAGCAGCTTGAGACAGGGGGAAACCGGGGAGCTGTTTTTT	CASSLRQGETGELFF
NA	TRBV27	TRBJ1-1	NA	TGTGCCAGCAGTACAACCCTACAAGACACTGAAGCTTTCTTT	CASSTTLQDTEAFF
NA	TRBV27	TRBJ2-3	NA	TGTGCCAGCAGGCCCGGGACCGTCAACACAGATACGCAGTATTTT	CASRPGTVNTDTQYF
NA	TRBV7-2	TRBJ2-2	NA	TGTGCCAGCAGCCCCACGGGGACGGTCAACACCGGGGAGCTGTTTTTT	CASSPTGTVNTGELFF
NA	TRBV28	TRBJ2-7	NA	TGTGCCAGCAGATCATACTACGAGCAGTACTTC	CASRSYYEQYF